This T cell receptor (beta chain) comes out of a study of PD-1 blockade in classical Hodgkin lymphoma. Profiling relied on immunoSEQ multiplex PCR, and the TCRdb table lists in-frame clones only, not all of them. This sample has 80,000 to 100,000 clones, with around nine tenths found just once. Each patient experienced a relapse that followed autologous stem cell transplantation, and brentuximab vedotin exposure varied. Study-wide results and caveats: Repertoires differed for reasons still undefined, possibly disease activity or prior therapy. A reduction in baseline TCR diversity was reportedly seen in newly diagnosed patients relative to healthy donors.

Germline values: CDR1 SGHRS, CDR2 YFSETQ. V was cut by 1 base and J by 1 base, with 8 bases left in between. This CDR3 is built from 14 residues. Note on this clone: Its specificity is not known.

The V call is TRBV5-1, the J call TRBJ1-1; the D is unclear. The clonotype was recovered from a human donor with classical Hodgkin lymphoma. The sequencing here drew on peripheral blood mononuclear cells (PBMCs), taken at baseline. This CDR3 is CASSLIHRNTEAFF. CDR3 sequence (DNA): TGCGCCAGCAGCTTGATTCACCGGAACACTGAAGCTTTCTTT.